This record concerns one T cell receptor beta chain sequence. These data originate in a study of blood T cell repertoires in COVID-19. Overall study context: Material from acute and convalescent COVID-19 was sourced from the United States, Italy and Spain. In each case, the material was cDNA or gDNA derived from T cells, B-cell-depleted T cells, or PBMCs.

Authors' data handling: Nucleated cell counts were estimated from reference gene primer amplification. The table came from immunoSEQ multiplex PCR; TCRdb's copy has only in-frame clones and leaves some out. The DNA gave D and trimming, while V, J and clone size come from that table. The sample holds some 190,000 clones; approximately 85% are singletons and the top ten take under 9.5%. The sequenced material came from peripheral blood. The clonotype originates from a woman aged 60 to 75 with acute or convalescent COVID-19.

DNA of the CDR3: TGTGCCAGCTGGAGGACGGATAACTATGGCTACACCTTC. This gives the protein CASWRTDNYGYTF. The V and J genes are TRBV6-5 and TRBJ1-2; D is ambiguous. This CDR3 has 13 amino acids. Germline V lookup: CDR1 MNHEY, CDR2 SVGAGI. V was trimmed by 8 bases and J by 1 base, leaving 11 bases between them.